Shown below are 18 T cell receptor beta chains from a single sample sequenced in a study of graft-versus-host responses after intestinal transplantation. Antigens of these TCRs are unknown. Repertoires were generated with immunoSEQ multiplex PCR, while TCRdb's copy carries only in-frame clones and drops some. The table shows more than 70,000 clones, with around 84% occurring only once. The sample in question was unstimulated CD4+ T cells sorted from spleen or lymph node cells, obtained before intestinal transplant. These receptors all come from a human donor who received an intestinal transplant.

V gene TRBV15 combines with J gene TRBJ2-5, with D possibly being TRBD2 (7 bases). V dropped 3 bases and J dropped 5 bases, with 13 bases sitting between them. The germline gives CDR1 LNHNV, CDR2 YYDKDF (reference sequence). This CDR3 region has 14 residues. This chain's CDR3 is CATSREGGRETQYF. The CDR3 nucleotides read TGTGCCACCAGCAGGGAGGGGGGGAGGGAGACCCAGTACTTC.

The count of this clone is one. The chain links TRBV5-1 to TRBJ2-5; TRBD1 might be the D (5 bases). Trimming took off 0 bases at V and 1 base at J, with 7 bases between the two ends. The CDR3 loop spans 14 amino acids. Germline CDR1 and CDR2: SGHRS and YFSETQ. The CDR3 loop is CASSLVQGQETQYF. CDR3 coding DNA: TGCGCCAGCAGCTTGGTGCAGGGCCAAGAGACCCAGTACTTC.

The genes are TRBV18 and TRBJ1-3, with D uncertain. V was trimmed by 2 bases and J by 0 bases, leaving 5 bases between them. The CDR3 runs to 14 residues. Germline V gene data show CDR1 as KGHSH and CDR2 as LQKENI. CDR3 DNA sequence: TGTGCCAGCTCACCATACGGCTCTGGAAACACCATATATTTT. Translating gives CASSPYGSGNTIYF. Combining the CDR3 with reference TRBV18 and TRBJ1-3 gives the whole variable domain NAGVMQNPRHLVRRRGQEARLRCSPMKGHSHVYWYRQLPEEGLKFMVYLQKENIIDESGMPKERFSAEFPKEGPSILRIQQVVRGDSAAYFCASSPYGSGNTIYFGEGSWLTVV.

This clone was seen once. The CDR3 reads CAKSGDLTDTQYF. In nucleotides, the CDR3 is TGTGCCAAGTCGGGGGATCTCACAGATACGCAGTATTTT. V usage is TRBV7-9 and J usage is TRBJ2-3; D is possibly TRBD2 (6 bases). Trimming shortened V by 10 bases and J by 2 bases, and 13 bases separated the two germline ends. This CDR3 is 13 amino acids long. CDR1 is SEHNR, CDR2 FQNEAQ, per germline (reference sequence).

The chain couples TRBV6-1 to TRBJ2-7, with TRBD1 matching over 10 bases. Losses at the gene ends were 4 bases for V and 0 bases for J; bases not matched to a gene: 3. Germline CDR1 reads MNHNS; CDR2 reads SASEGT. The CDR3 runs 15 residues. This chain's CDR3 is CASSGRDRGSYEQYF. CDR3 bases: TGTGCCAGCAGTGGCCGGGACAGGGGCTCCTACGAGCAGTACTTC.

The DNA of the CDR3 is TGTGCCAGCAGTCAGGACAGGGGCGGGCAGCCCCAGCATTTT. Its protein product is CASSQDRGGQPQHF. The chain has TRBV6-1 and TRBJ1-5, with 9 bases lining up with TRBD1. Germline V gives CDR1 MNHNS, CDR2 SASEGT. The CDR3 loop spans 14 amino acids. After removal of 5 bases from V and 7 bases from J, the junction contained 6 bases not matched to a gene.

The V gene is TRBV5-5, the J gene TRBJ1-2, with D possibly being TRBD1 (6 bases). Looked up from germline, CDR1 is SGHKS and CDR2 is YYEKEE (reference sequence). The CDR3 loop spans 16 amino acids. Trimming removed 2 bases at V and 4 bases at J, with 18 bases between. For the CDR3, the DNA is TGTGCCAGCAGCTTCGGTGGACAGATCCTCCTCTATGGCTACACCTTC. Amino acids: CASSFGGQILLYGYTF.

The chain is built from TRBV27 and TRBJ2-7; 12 positions agree with TRBD2. The CDR3 is made up of 14 amino acids. V was clipped by 6 bases and J by 3 bases; unmatched bases: 3. The germline CDR1 and CDR2 sequences are MNHEY and SMNVEV (reference sequence). The CDR3 bases are TGTGCCAGCAGGCGACTAGCGGGAGACTACGAGCAGTACTTC. It translates to CASRRLAGDYEQYF.

The V call is TRBV28, the J call TRBJ2-3, with 7 bases that match TRBD2. This CDR3 is 14 amino acids long. The trim removed 3 bases at V and 8 bases at J, leaving 8 bases unmatched. The germline V gene encodes CDR1 MDHEN and CDR2 SYDVKM. The CDR3 DNA reads as TGTGCCAGCAGTTTGGAAGGGACTACCTTTACGCAGTATTTT. Its translation is CASSLEGTTFTQYF.

The CDR3 loop reads CASRDRQGARAFF. The CDR3 DNA reads as TGTGCCAGCAGAGACAGACAGGGGGCAAGAGCTTTCTTT. The chain links TRBV6-5 to TRBJ1-1, with 10 bases aligning to TRBD1. The J segment lost 10 bases and the V segment lost 6 bases, leaving 8 bases of the junction unmatched. The CDR3 runs to 13 residues. In germline, CDR1 is MNHEY, CDR2 SVGAGI.

V and J are TRBV28 and TRBJ1-5; 10 bases map to TRBD1. The J segment lost 6 bases and the V segment lost 4 bases, leaving 6 bases of the junction unmatched. Germline-derived CDR1 and CDR2 are MDHEN and SYDVKM. The CDR3 covers 15 residues. In DNA, the CDR3 is TGTGCCAGCAGTTCCCCGGGACAGGGGCCTCAGCCCCAGCATTTT. Amino acids: CASSSPGQGPQPQHF.

V gene TRBV6-5 combines with J gene TRBJ2-7; 7 bases fit TRBD2. Germline CDR1 reads MNHEY; CDR2 reads SVGAGI. J gave up 0 bases and V 0 bases, and 2 bases lay outside the gene matches. The CDR3 totals 15 residues. CDR3 sequence: CASSYSTSDSYEQYF. The CDR3 nucleotides read TGTGCCAGCAGTTACTCCACTAGCGACTCCTACGAGCAGTACTTC.

The V call is TRBV28, the J call TRBJ1-2, with D possibly TRBD1 on 5 matching bases. Germline values: CDR1 MDHEN, CDR2 SYDVKM. With 6 bases removed from V and 4 bases from J, the gap between germline ends came to 15 bases. The length of the CDR3 is 14 residues. CDR3 coding DNA: TGTGCCAGCAGCAGGGACTGGGGTAGCTATGGCTACACCTTC. Its translation: CASSRDWGSYGYTF.

The chain links TRBV2 to TRBJ1-2; 8 nucleotides line up with TRBD1. J lost 4 bases, V lost 6 bases, and 4 bases had no gene match. The CDR3 has 13 residues. CDR1 and CDR2 (germline): SNHLY, FYNNEI. The CDR3, as DNA: TGTGCCAGCAGGGGACAGGTTGGCTATGGCTACACCTTC. Encoded protein: CASRGQVGYGYTF.

This rearrangement joins TRBV2 to TRBJ1-5; D possibly corresponds to TRBD1 (5 bases). Trimming took 6 bases from V and 5 from J, leaving 11 bases between them. The V gene's germline CDR1 is SNHLY and CDR2 FYNNEI. The CDR3 runs to 13 residues. DNA for the CDR3: TGTGCCAGCAGCGGGTCGGGGGATCAGCCCCAGCATTTT. Its translation is CASSGSGDQPQHF.

This clone was seen more than once but under ten times. The rearrangement uses TRBV5-6 and TRBJ2-7, with no clear D. Trimming took 4 bases from V and 2 from J, leaving 7 bases between them. Germline CDR1 and CDR2: SGHDT and YYEEEE. CDR3 length: 12 residues. The CDR3 loop reads CASSRVTYEQYF. Here the CDR3 DNA reads TGTGCCAGCAGCCGGGTAACCTACGAGCAGTACTTC.

The table lists this clone with a few counts. The chain is built from TRBV5-1 and TRBJ1-1, with 9 bases aligning to TRBD1. This CDR3 has 13 amino acids. The V and J ends lost 4 bases and 5 bases, in that order; junction bases with no gene match: 3. CDR1 is SGHRS, CDR2 YFSETQ, per germline. DNA for the CDR3: TGCGCCAGCAGCGTACAGGGGGCGACTGAAGCTTTCTTT. Its translation is CASSVQGATEAFF.

This clone was detected only a few times. V gene TRBV14 combines with J gene TRBJ2-3, with 11 bases that match TRBD2. The junction had 7 bases not matched to a gene; V was cut back by 5 bases and J by 0 bases. Germline CDR1 and CDR2: SGHDN and FVKESK. The CDR3 contains 17 residues. The CDR3 reads CASSGLAGTSSTDTQYF. The CDR3 DNA reads as TGTGCCAGCAGCGGACTAGCGGGCACCTCTAGCACAGATACGCAGTATTTT.